The 19 T cell receptor beta chains given below trace back to one sample, sequenced in a study of blood T cell repertoires in COVID-19. The data were produced by immunoSEQ multiplex PCR, yet TCRdb's version contains in-frame clones alone and is incomplete. Of roughly 100,000 clones listed, around four fifths are singletons. Sequencing was done on a sample of peripheral blood. These TCRs come from a woman aged 65 to 85 with acute or convalescent COVID-19.

J is TRBJ2-2 and V is TRBV25-1; 7 bases match TRBD2. Germline-derived CDR1 and CDR2 are MGHDK and SYGVNS. Germline trimming cut 1 base from V and 1 base from J; bases unmatched to any gene: 0. CDR3 length: 15 amino acids. CDR3 region: CASSEWGGNTGELFF. The CDR3, as DNA: TGTGCCAGCAGTGAATGGGGGGGGAACACCGGGGAGCTGTTTTTT.

A note on this clone: A read error is the likely source, as a far larger clone sits one nucleotide away. The J gene is TRBJ2-7, the V gene TRBV5-1, with D perhaps TRBD2 (7 bases). The germline V and J ends were trimmed by 7 bases and 7 bases, with 27 bases remaining between them. The germline CDR1 and CDR2 sequences are SGHRS and YFSETQ. This CDR3 has 16 amino acids. DNA for the CDR3: TGCGCCAGCTTTAGCCGTTGGGGGGGCCGGGGGTGGGAGCAGTACTTC. Encoded protein: CASFSRWGGRGWEQYF.

The V and J genes are TRBV3-1 (or the pseudogene TRBV3-2) and TRBJ2-7; 11 bases line up with TRBD2. Germline CDR1 and CDR2: LGHDT and YNNKEL (reference sequence). The CDR3 has 15 amino acids. Unmatched junction bases numbered 5, after V lost 2 bases and J lost 5 bases. The CDR3 spells CASSQPSGGFDEQYF. As DNA, the CDR3 is TGTGCCAGCAGCCAACCTAGCGGGGGGTTCGACGAGCAGTACTTC.

The chain links TRBV2 to TRBJ1-2; D gene uncertain. This CDR3 has 14 residues. From germline, CDR1 is SNHLY and CDR2 FYNNEI. The germline V and J ends were trimmed by 3 bases and 5 bases, with 13 bases remaining between them. The CDR3 DNA sequence: TGTGCCAGCAGTGAGGAAGAGGGTCGGTATGGCTACACCTTC. As protein: CASSEEEGRYGYTF.

The J gene is TRBJ1-2, the V gene TRBV6-5; 7 nucleotides agree with TRBD1. Trimming cost V 5 bases and J 8 bases; bases outside gene matches: 8. This CDR3 is built from 13 residues. Germline lookup yields CDR1 MNHEY and CDR2 SVGAGI. The DNA for the CDR3 is TGTGCCAGCAGTAACCGACAGGGACGGGGCTACACCTTC. Its protein product is CASSNRQGRGYTF.

The J gene is TRBJ1-2, the V gene TRBV28; 7 bases agree with TRBD1. Trimming took 6 bases from V and 8 from J; bases not matched to a gene: 3. This CDR3 has 11 amino acids. CDR1 is MDHEN and CDR2 is SYDVKM in the germline V gene. CDR3 coding DNA: TGTGCCAGCAGGACAGGGACCGGCTACACCTTC. As protein: CASRTGTGYTF.

The chain has TRBV7-2 and TRBJ1-2, with TRBD1 matching 9 bases. The V gene end was trimmed by 1 base and the J gene end by 4 bases; junction bases not matched to a gene: 4. Germline V gene lookup returns CDR1 SGHTA and CDR2 FQGNSA. The CDR3 is made up of 15 amino acids. CDR3 protein: CASSLEWTGAYGYTF. The CDR3, as DNA: TGTGCCAGCAGCTTAGAATGGACAGGGGCCTATGGCTACACCTTC.

This rearrangement joins TRBV3-1 (or the pseudogene TRBV3-2) to TRBJ1-2, with D perhaps TRBD1 (5 bases). Germline V CDR1 and CDR2: LGHDT, YNNKEL (reference sequence). Trimming removed 4 bases from V and 5 bases from J, with 11 bases in between. The CDR3 contains 13 residues. CDR3 in DNA: TGTGCCAGCAGCCCCCCAGGGTGGTATGGCTACACCTTC. Amino acids: CASSPPGWYGYTF.

This clone was recorded only once. V and J are TRBV4-1 and TRBJ1-5; no firm D call. The germline V gene has CDR1 MGHRA and CDR2 YSYEKL. The CDR3 has 14 amino acids. V was cut by 1 base and J by 5 bases, with 9 bases left in between. CDR3 region: CASSQGAGYQPQHF. As DNA, the CDR3 is TGCGCCAGCAGCCAAGGGGCAGGTTATCAGCCCCAGCATTTT.

The chain employs TRBV4-1 and TRBJ2-2; unclear D gene. CDR1 MGHRA and CDR2 YSYEKL come from the germline V gene. CDR3 length: 15 amino acids. V was pared by 3 bases and J by 5 bases, with 13 bases between. The CDR3 coding sequence is TGCGCCAGCAGCCACAACACTCCCGGGACCGGGGAGCTGTTTTTT. Translating it yields CASSHNTPGTGELFF.

The chain links TRBV19 to TRBJ2-7; TRBD1 aligns across 7 bases. The CDR3 consists of 14 residues. V lost 3 bases, J lost 0 bases, and 2 bases stayed unmatched. Germline V gene sequence: CDR1 LNHDA, CDR2 SQIVND (reference sequence). The CDR3 region has the DNA TGTGCCAGTAGTATCCGGGACAGCTCCTACGAGCAGTACTTC. It codes for CASSIRDSSYEQYF. The entire variable domain, with the rest obtained from reference TRBV19 and TRBJ2-7, is as follows: DGGITQSPKYLFRKEGQNVTLSCEQNLNHDAMYWYRQDPGQGLRLIYYSQIVNDFQKGDIAEGYSVSREKKESFPLTVTSAQKNPTAFYLCASSIRDSSYEQYFGPGTRLTVT.

The rearrangement uses TRBV5-1 and TRBJ2-3; D is possibly TRBD2 (7 bases). The germline V gene encodes CDR1 SGHRS and CDR2 YFSETQ. This CDR3 spans 14 amino acids. Trimming shortened V by 5 bases and J by 8 bases, and 18 bases separated the two germline ends. The CDR3 spells CASSFGGGAATQYF. The CDR3 bases are TGCGCCAGCAGTTTTGGAGGGGGGGCGGCTACGCAGTATTTT.

CDR3 coding DNA: TGTGCCAGCAGCTTGGGACTAGCGCGGAACAATGAGCAGTTCTTC. Protein product: CASSLGLARNNEQFF. J is TRBJ2-1 and V is TRBV5-4, with 8 bases lining up with TRBD2. V was clipped by 0 bases and J by 5 bases; unmatched bases: 4. CDR1 is SGHNT, CDR2 YYREEE, per germline (reference sequence). The CDR3 totals 15 residues. The full variable domain, rest sourced from reference TRBV5-4 and TRBJ2-1, is ETGVTQSPTHLIKTRGQQVTLRCSSQSGHNTVSWYQQALGQGPQFIFQYYREEENGRGNFPPRFSGLQFPNYSSELNVNALELDDSALYLCASSLGLARNNEQFFGPGTRLTVL.

V gene TRBV7-2 combines with J gene TRBJ2-4; 7 bases agree with TRBD1. The V gene end was trimmed by 1 base and the J gene end by 6 bases; junction bases not matched to a gene: 0. The CDR3 contains 13 residues. Germline CDR1 reads SGHTA; CDR2 reads FQGNSA. CDR3 sequence: CASSLGQGNIQYF. The DNA for the CDR3 is TGTGCCAGCAGCTTAGGACAGGGAAACATTCAGTACTTC.

J is TRBJ1-5 and V is TRBV19; D perhaps matches TRBD1 (5 bases). The CDR3 is made up of 15 amino acids. The germline V gene encodes CDR1 LNHDA and CDR2 SQIVND (reference sequence). V was pared by 5 bases and J by 4 bases, with 15 bases between. The CDR3 DNA follows: TGTGCCAGTAGTGATCGGGGCGGGGGGAATCAGCCCCAGCATTTT. Residues: CASSDRGGGNQPQHF. The full variable domain, its missing parts supplied by reference TRBV19 and TRBJ1-5, is DGGITQSPKYLFRKEGQNVTLSCEQNLNHDAMYWYRQDPGQGLRLIYYSQIVNDFQKGDIAEGYSVSREKKESFPLTVTSAQKNPTAFYLCASSDRGGGNQPQHFGDGTRLSIL.

The CDR3 DNA sequence: TGTGCCAGCAGCTTGCAACTAGCAGGCGGGGAGACCCAGTACTTC. Amino acids: CASSLQLAGGETQYF. The J gene is TRBJ2-5, the V gene TRBV5-5; D is possibly TRBD2 (6 bases). CDR3 length: 15 residues. The V gene's germline CDR1 is SGHKS and CDR2 YYEKEE (reference sequence). V lost 1 base to trimming and J lost 5 bases, with 15 bases between them.

The genes are TRBV2 and TRBJ1-5, with 7 bases matching TRBD1. The CDR3 is 19 amino acids. Germline CDR1 SNHLY, CDR2 FYNNEI. The ends lost 4 bases at V and 0 bases at J; junction bases unmatched: 15. The chain's CDR3 is CASSGGLGTTGYSNQPQHF. The CDR3 DNA reads as TGTGCCAGCAGTGGGGGTTTGGGGACGACAGGGTATAGCAATCAGCCCCAGCATTTT.

J is TRBJ2-5 and V is TRBV6-2 or TRBV6-3; 12 nucleotides line up with TRBD1. The CDR3 is 16 residues long. Looked up from germline, CDR1 is MNHEY and CDR2 is SVGEGT. The V and J ends lost 5 bases and 2 bases, in that order; junction bases with no gene match: 6. CDR3 protein: CASSLGQGALQETQYF. The CDR3 region has the DNA TGTGCCAGCAGTCTGGGACAGGGGGCGTTACAAGAGACCCAGTACTTC.

This clone was observed at least ten times. V is TRBV21-1 and J is TRBJ1-2; the table's D call, TRBD1, was not checked against the DNA. TRBV21-1 is labeled a pseudogene. This CDR3 has 14 residues. CDR3 DNA sequence: TGTGCCAGCACAGCCTCGGACAGGGGCTATGGCTACACCTTC. It encodes CASTASDRGYGYTF.